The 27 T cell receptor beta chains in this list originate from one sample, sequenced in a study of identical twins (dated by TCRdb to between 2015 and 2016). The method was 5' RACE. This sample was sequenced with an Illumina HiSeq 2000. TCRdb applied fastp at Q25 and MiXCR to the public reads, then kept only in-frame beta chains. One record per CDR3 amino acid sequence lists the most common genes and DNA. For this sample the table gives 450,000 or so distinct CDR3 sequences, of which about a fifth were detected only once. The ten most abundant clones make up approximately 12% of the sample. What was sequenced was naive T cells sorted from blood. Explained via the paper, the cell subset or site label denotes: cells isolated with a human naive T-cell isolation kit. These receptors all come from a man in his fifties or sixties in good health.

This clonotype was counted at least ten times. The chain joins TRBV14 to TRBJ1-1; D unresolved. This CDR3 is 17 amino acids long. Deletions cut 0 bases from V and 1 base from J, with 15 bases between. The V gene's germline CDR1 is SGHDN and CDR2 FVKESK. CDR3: CASSQDSLGNANTEAFF. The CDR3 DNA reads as TGTGCCAGCAGCCAAGATTCCTTGGGCAACGCGAACACTGAAGCTTTCTTT.

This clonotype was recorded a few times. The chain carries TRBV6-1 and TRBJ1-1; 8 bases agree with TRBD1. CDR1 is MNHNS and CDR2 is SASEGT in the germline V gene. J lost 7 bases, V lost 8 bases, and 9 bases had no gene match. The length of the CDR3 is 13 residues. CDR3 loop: CASWGQALVEAFF. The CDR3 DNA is TGTGCCAGCTGGGGACAGGCCTTGGTTGAAGCTTTCTTT.

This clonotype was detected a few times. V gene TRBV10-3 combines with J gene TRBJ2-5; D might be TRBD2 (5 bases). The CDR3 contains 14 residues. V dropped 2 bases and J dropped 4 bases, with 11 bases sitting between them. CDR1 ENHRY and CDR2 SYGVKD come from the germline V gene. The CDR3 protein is CAISEGELSETQYF. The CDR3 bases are TGTGCCATCAGTGAGGGGGAGCTATCAGAGACCCAGTACTTC.

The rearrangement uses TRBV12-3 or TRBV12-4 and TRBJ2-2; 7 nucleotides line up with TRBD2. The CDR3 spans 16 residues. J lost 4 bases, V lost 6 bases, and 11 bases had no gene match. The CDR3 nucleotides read TGTGCCAGCAGAACCTCGGGAGGAGTTGTCACCGGGGAGCTGTTTTTT. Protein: CASRTSGGVVTGELFF.

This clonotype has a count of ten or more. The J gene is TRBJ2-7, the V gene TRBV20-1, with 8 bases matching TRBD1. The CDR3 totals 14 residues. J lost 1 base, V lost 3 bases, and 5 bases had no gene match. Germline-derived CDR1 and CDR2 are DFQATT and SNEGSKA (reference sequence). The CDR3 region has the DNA TGCAGTGCTAGGGCAGGGGGCAAATCCTACGAGCAGTACTTC. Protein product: CSARAGGKSYEQYF.

The CDR3: CSVDSSGNREQYF. For the CDR3, the DNA is TGCAGCGTTGACTCTAGCGGGAACCGCGAGCAGTACTTC. The chain combines TRBV29-1 with TRBJ2-7; the match to TRBD2 covers 9 bases. Germline assignment: CDR1 SQVTM and CDR2 ANQGSEA. The CDR3 has 13 amino acids. Trimming at V came to 3 bases and at J to 6 bases, leaving 6 bases not matched to a gene.

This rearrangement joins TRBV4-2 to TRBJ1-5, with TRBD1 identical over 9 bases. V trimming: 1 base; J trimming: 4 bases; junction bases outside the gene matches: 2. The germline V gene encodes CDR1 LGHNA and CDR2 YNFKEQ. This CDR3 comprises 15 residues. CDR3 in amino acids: CASSQATGGNQPQHF. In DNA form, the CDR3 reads TGTGCCAGCAGCCAAGCGACAGGGGGGAATCAGCCCCAGCATTTT.

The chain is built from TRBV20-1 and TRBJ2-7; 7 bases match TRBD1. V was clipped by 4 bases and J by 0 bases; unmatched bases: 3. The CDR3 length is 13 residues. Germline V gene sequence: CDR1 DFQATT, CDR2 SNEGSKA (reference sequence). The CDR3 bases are TGCAGTGCTAAGACAGGGCTCTCCTACGAGCAGTACTTC. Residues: CSAKTGLSYEQYF.

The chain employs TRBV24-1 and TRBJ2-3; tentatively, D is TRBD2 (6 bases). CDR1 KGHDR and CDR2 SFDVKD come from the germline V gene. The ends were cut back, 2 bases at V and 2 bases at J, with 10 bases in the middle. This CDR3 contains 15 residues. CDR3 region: CATSDWGEDTDTQYF. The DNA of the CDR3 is TGTGCCACCAGTGATTGGGGGGAGGACACAGATACGCAGTATTTT.

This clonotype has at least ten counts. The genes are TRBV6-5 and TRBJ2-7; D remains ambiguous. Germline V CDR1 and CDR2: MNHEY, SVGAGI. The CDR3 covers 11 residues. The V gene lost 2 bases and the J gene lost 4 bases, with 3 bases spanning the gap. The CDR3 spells CASSYEYEQYF. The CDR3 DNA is TGTGCCAGCAGTTACGAGTACGAGCAGTACTTC.

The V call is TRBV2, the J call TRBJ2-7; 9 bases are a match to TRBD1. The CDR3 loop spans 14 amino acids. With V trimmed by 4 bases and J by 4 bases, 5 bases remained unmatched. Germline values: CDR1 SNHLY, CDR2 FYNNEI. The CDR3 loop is CASSGGQGMYEQYF. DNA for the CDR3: TGTGCCAGCAGTGGGGGACAGGGAATGTACGAGCAGTACTTC.

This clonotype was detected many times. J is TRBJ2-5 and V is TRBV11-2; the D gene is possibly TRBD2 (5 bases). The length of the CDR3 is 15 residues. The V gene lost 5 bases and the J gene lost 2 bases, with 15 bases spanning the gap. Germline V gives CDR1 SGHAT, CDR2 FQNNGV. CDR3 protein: CASSPTLVSQETQYF. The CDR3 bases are TGTGCCAGCAGCCCCACACTAGTATCTCAAGAGACCCAGTACTTC.

As DNA, the CDR3 is TGTGCCAGCAGATTCTACTGGAGCTCCTACGAGCAGTACTTC. Its protein product is CASRFYWSSYEQYF. The chain joins TRBV6-1 to TRBJ2-7; D gene unclear. V lost 6 bases, J lost 0 bases, and 12 bases lay in between. The V gene's germline CDR1 is MNHNS and CDR2 SASEGT. The length of the CDR3 is 14 residues.

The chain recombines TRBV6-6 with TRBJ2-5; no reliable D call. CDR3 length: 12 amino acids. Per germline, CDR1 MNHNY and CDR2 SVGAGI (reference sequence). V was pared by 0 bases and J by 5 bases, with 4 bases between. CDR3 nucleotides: TGTGCCAGCAGTTACTCAGATGAGACCCAGTACTTC. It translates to CASSYSDETQYF.

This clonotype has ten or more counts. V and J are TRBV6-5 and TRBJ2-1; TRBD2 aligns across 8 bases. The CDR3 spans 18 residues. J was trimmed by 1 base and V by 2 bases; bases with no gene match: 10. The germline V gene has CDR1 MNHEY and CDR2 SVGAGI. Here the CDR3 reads CASSYIFGRVPSYNEQFF. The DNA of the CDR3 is TGTGCCAGCAGTTACATTTTCGGGAGGGTTCCTTCCTACAATGAGCAGTTCTTC.

The CDR3 loop reads CASSYHRGWSADTQYF. The CDR3 DNA is TGCGCCAGCAGTTATCACAGGGGGTGGTCCGCAGATACGCAGTATTTT. The chain uses TRBV5-1 and TRBJ2-3, with 8 bases lining up with TRBD1. The germline V gene has CDR1 SGHRS and CDR2 YFSETQ. With V trimmed by 5 bases and J by 4 bases, 12 bases remained unmatched. The length of the CDR3 is 16 residues.

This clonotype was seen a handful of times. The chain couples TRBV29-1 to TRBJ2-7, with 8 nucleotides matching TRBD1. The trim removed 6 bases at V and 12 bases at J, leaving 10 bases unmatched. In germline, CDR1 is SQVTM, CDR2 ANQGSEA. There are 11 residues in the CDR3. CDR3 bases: TGCAGCGTGGTGAGTGGACAGGGACCGTACTTC. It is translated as CSVVSGQGPYF.

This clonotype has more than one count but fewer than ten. DNA of the CDR3: TGCGCCAGCAGCTGGGGGCAGACAGGGGACTACGAGCAGTACTTC. Its protein is CASSWGQTGDYEQYF. The J gene is TRBJ2-7, the V gene TRBV5-1; TRBD1 aligns across 8 bases. The CDR3 length is 15 residues. Trimming took 3 bases from V and 3 from J; bases not matched to a gene: 8. The germline gives CDR1 SGHRS, CDR2 YFSETQ.

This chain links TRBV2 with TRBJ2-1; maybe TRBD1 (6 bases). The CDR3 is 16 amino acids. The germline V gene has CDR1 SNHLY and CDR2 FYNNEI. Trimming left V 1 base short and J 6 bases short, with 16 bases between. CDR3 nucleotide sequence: TGTGCCAGCAGTGAAGGGCGGTCCCAGGGGCGCAATGAGCAGTTCTTC. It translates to CASSEGRSQGRNEQFF.

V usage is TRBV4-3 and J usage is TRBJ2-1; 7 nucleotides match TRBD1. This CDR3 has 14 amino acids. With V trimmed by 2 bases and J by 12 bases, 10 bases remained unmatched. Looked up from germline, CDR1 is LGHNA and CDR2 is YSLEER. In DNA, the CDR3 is TGCGCCAGCAGCCAAAGGCCAACAGGGGATGGGCAGTTCTTC. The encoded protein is CASSQRPTGDGQFF.

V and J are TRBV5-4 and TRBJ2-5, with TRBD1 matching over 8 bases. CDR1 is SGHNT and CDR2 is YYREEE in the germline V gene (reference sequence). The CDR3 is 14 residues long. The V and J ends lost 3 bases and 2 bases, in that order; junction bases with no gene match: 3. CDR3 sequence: CASSSDRVQETQYF. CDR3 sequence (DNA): TGTGCCAGCAGCTCGGACAGGGTACAAGAGACCCAGTACTTC.

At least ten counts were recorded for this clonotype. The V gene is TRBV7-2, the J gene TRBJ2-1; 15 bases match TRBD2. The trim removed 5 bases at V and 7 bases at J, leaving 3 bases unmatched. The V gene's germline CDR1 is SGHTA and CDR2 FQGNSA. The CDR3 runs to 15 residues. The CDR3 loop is CASSQGLAGGNEQFF. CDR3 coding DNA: TGTGCCAGCAGCCAAGGACTAGCGGGAGGGAATGAGCAGTTCTTC. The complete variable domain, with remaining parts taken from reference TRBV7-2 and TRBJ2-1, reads GAGVSQSPSNKVTEKGKDVELRCDPISGHTALYWYRQSLGQGLEFLIYFQGNSAPDKSGLPSDRFSAERTGGSVSTLTIQRTQQEDSAVYLCASSQGLAGGNEQFFGPGTRLTVL.

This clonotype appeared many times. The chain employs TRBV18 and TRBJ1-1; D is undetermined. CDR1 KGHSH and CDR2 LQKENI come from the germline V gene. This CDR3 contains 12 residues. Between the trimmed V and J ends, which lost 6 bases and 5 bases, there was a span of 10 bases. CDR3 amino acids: CASSRSYTEAFF. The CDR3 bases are TGTGCCAGCTCCCGGAGTTATACTGAAGCTTTCTTT.

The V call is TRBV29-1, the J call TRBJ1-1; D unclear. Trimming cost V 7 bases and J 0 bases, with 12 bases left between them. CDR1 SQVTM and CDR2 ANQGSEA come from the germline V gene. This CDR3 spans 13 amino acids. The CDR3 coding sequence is TGCAGCGCCTTAGGGCATTTGAACACTGAAGCTTTCTTT. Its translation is CSALGHLNTEAFF. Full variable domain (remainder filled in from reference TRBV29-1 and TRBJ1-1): SAVISQKPSRDICQRGTSLTIQCQVDSQVTMMFWYRQQPGQSLTLIATANQGSEATYESGFVIDKFPISRPNLTFSTLTVSNMSPEDSSIYLCSALGHLNTEAFFGQGTRLTVV.

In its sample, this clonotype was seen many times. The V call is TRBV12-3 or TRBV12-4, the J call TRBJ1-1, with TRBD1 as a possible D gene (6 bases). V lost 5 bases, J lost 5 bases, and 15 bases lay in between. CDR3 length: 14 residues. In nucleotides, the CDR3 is TGTGCCAGCAGTGATCAGGGGAGATTAACTGAAGCTTTCTTT. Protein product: CASSDQGRLTEAFF.

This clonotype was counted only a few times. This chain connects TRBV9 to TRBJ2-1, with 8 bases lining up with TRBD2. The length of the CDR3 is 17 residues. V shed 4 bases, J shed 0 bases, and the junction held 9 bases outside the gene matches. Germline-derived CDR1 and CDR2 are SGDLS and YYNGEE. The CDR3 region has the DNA TGTGCCAGCAGCCCCCGACTAGCGCATCTCTCCTACAATGAGCAGTTCTTC. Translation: CASSPRLAHLSYNEQFF.

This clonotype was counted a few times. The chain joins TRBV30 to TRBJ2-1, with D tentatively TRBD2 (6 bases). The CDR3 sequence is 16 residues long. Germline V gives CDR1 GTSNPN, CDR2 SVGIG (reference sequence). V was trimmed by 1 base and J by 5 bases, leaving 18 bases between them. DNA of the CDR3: TGTGCCTGGAGTGCCCGACTAGGGGTTATTAACAATGAGCAGTTCTTC. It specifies CAWSARLGVINNEQFF. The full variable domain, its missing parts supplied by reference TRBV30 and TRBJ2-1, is SQTIHQWPATLVQPVGSPLSLECTVEGTSNPNLYWYRQAAGRGLQLLFYSVGIGQISSEVPQNLSASRPQDRQFILSSKKLLLSDSGFYLCAWSARLGVINNEQFFGPGTRLTVL.